This T cell receptor beta chain was sequenced during a study of T cells after yellow fever vaccination. CDR1 is SGHKS and CDR2 is YYEKEE in the germline V gene (reference sequence). There are 15 residues in the CDR3. Trimming removed 0 bases from V and 9 bases from J, with 16 bases in between. Via MiXCR, TCRdb re-called the 5' RACE reads, giving one row per CDR3 protein. The sample has 340,000 or so distinct CDR3 sequences, 9.5% to 15% seen once. The sample was CD4+ T cells sorted from PBMCs, taken 15 days after the yellow fever booster vaccination. The chain joins TRBV5-5 to TRBJ2-1; D gene uncertain. The TCR sequence derives from a man aged 18 to 30 who received the YFV17D yellow fever vaccine. The CDR3 loop reads CASSLATPVVGEQFF. The CDR3 nucleotides are TGTGCCAGCAGCTTGGCGACCCCGGTTGTAGGTGAGCAGTTCTTC. Supplemented by reference TRBV5-5 and TRBJ2-1, the full variable domain reads DAGVTQSPTHLIKTRGQQVTLRCSPISGHKSVSWYQQVLGQGPQFIFQYYEKEERGRGNFPDRFSARQFPNYSSELNVNALLLGDSALYLCASSLATPVVGEQFFGPGTRLTVL.